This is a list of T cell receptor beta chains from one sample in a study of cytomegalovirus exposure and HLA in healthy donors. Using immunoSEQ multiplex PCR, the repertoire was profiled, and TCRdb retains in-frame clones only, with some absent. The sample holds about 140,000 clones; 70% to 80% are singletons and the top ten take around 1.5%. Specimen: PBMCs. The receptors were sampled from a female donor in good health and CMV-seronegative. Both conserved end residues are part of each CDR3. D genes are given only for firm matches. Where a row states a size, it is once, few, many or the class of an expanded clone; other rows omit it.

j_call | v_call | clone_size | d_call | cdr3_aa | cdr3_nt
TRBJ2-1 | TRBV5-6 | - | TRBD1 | CASSLRTGPVINEQFF | TGTGCCAGCAGCTTAAGGACAGGGCCTGTTATTAATGAGCAGTTCTTC
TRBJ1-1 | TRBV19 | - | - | CASSIDLRATSEAFF | TGTGCCAGTAGTATAGATCTGAGGGCTACTAGTGAAGCTTTCTTT
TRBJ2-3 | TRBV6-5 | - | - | CASSAPSVTDTQYF | TGTGCCAGCAGTGCCCCTTCGGTCACAGATACGCAGTATTTT
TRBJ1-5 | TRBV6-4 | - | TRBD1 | CASKLRRTGKWQPQHF | TGTGCCAGCAAATTACGGAGGACAGGAAAATGGCAGCCCCAGCATTTT
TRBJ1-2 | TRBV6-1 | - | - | CASSVIHTGDDGYTF | TGTGCCAGCAGTGTTATTCATACAGGTGACGATGGCTACACCTTC
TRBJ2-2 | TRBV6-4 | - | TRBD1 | CASSRQGTGELFF | TGTGCCAGCAGCAGACAGGGCACCGGGGAGCTGTTTTTT
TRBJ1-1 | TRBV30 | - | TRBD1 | CAWGHGTGWAFF | TGTGCCTGGGGACACGGGACAGGGTGGGCTTTCTTT
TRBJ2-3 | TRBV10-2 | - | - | CASGREGRFADTQYF | TGCGCCAGCGGACGAGAGGGGAGGTTTGCAGATACGCAGTATTTT
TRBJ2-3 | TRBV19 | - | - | CASSIGGLTDTQYF | TGTGCCAGTAGTATCGGAGGGCTCACAGATACGCAGTATTTT
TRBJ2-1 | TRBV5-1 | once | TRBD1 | CASSLGWLGTGSHNEQFF | TGCGCCAGCAGCTTAGGGTGGTTAGGGACAGGGTCTCACAATGAGCAGTTCTTC